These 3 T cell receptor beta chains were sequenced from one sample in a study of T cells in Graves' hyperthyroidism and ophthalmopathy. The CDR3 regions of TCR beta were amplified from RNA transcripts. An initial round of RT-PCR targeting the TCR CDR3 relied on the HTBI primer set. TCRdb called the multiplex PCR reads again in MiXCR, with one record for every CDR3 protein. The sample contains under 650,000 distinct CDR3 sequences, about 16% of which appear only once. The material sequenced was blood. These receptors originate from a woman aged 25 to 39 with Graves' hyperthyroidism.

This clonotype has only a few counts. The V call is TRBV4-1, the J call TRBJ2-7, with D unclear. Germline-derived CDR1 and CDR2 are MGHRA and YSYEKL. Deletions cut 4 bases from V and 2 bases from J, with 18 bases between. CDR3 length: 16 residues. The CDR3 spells CASSPLGRSDTYEQYF. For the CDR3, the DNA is TGCGCCAGCAGCCCATTGGGCAGGTCCGACACCTACGAGCAGTACTTC.

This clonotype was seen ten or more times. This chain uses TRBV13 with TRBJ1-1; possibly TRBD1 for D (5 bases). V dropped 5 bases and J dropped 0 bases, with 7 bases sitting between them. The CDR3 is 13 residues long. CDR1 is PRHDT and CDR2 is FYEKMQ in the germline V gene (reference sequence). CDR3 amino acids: CASSETVNTEAFF. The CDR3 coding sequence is TGTGCCAGCAGCGAGACAGTGAACACTGAAGCTTTCTTT. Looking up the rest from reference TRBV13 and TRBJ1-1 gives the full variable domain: AAGVIQSPRHLIKEKRETATLKCYPIPRHDTVYWYQQGPGQDPQFLISFYEKMQSDKGSIPDRFSAQQFSDYHSELNMSSLELGDSALYFCASSETVNTEAFFGQGTRLTVV.

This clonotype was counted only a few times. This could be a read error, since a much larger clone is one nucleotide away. As DNA, the CDR3 is TGCGCCAGCAGCCCCAACGGACAGGGGAACACCGGGGAGCCGTTTTTT. This codes for CASSPNGQGNTGEPFF. The V call is TRBV5-1, the J call TRBJ2-2; 9 positions agree with TRBD1. Germline V CDR1 and CDR2: SGHRS, YFSETQ. There are 16 residues in the CDR3. Looking up the rest from reference TRBV5-1 and TRBJ2-2 gives the full variable domain: KAGVTQTPRYLIKTRGQQVTLSCSPISGHRSVSWYQQTPGQGLQFLFEYFSETQRNKGNFPGRFSGRQFSNSRSEMNVSTLELGDSALYLCASSPNGQGNTGEPFFGEGSRLTVL.